A single sample gave rise to the 15 T cell receptor beta chains below, sequenced in a study of T cells in Graves' hyperthyroidism and ophthalmopathy. Researchers took RNA transcripts and amplified the TCR beta CDR3 regions from them. HTBI primers were the set used in a first-round RT-PCR of the TCR CDR3. TCRdb itself ran the multiplex PCR reads through MiXCR, one entry per CDR3 protein. The sample includes under 750,000 distinct CDR3 sequences, 18% of them seen just once. The sample taken for sequencing was blood. The receptors come from a woman aged 45-65 years with Graves' hyperthyroidism that later progressed to Graves' ophthalmopathy.

Ten or more counts support this clonotype. The V call is TRBV20-1, the J call TRBJ1-1; D unresolved. V lost 3 bases and J 1 base, leaving 9 bases between the germline ends. The length of the CDR3 is 13 residues. CDR1 is DFQATT and CDR2 is SNEGSKA in the germline V gene (reference sequence). The DNA for the CDR3 is TGCAGTGCTAGTATGCAGGAGAACACTGAAGCTTTCTTT. Translating it yields CSASMQENTEAFF.

This clonotype was seen ten or more times. This sequence joins TRBV3-1 and TRBJ2-7, with D perhaps being TRBD1 or TRBD2 (5 bases each). Between the trimmed V and J ends, which lost 2 bases and 0 bases, there was a span of 14 bases. The V gene's germline CDR1 is LGHDT and CDR2 YNNKEL (reference sequence). The CDR3 has 16 amino acids. CDR3 in DNA: TGTGCCAGCAGCCAACTCATCGGGGCAAGCTCCTACGAGCAGTACTTC. Translated: CASSQLIGASSYEQYF.

The J gene is TRBJ2-3, the V gene TRBV27, with TRBD1 as a possible D gene (6 bases). The CDR3 extends over 16 amino acids. Deletions cut 5 bases from V and 2 bases from J, with 17 bases between. Germline assignment: CDR1 MNHEY and CDR2 SMNVEV (reference sequence). Here the CDR3 DNA reads TGTGCCAGCAGTACTTCCTCCGGGACACACACAGATACGCAGTATTTT. As protein: CASSTSSGTHTDTQYF.

This clonotype was detected only a few times. The chain employs TRBV12-3 or TRBV12-4 and TRBJ2-1, with TRBD2 identical over 13 bases. The CDR3 spans 15 residues. The V and J ends lost 7 bases and 5 bases, in that order; junction bases with no gene match: 5. CDR3 loop: CASNLGTSGNNEQFF. The CDR3 region has the DNA TGTGCCAGCAACCTGGGGACTAGCGGGAACAATGAGCAGTTCTTC.

This clonotype was seen only a few times. This chain uses TRBV9 with TRBJ1-2, with 8 bases lining up with TRBD1. Germline V lookup: CDR1 SGDLS, CDR2 YYNGEE. V lost 4 bases to trimming and J lost 4 bases; unmatched junction nucleotides: 9. The CDR3 totals 15 residues. Here the CDR3 DNA reads TGTGCCAGCAGCACCGGGGGACAGGTCAGCTATGGCTACACCTTC. Translated, it gives CASSTGGQVSYGYTF.

This chain connects TRBV7-3 to TRBJ1-2, with D possibly being TRBD1 (6 bases). This CDR3 contains 17 residues. The V gene's germline CDR1 is SGHTA and CDR2 FQGTGA. V was trimmed by 1 base and J by 8 bases, leaving 23 bases between them. CDR3 sequence: CASSLMVGERGPWGYTF. CDR3 DNA: TGTGCCAGCAGCTTAATGGTGGGAGAACGGGGGCCTTGGGGCTACACCTTC. The full variable domain, completed using reference TRBV7-3 and TRBJ1-2, is GAGVSQTPSNKVTEKGKYVELRCDPISGHTALYWYRQSLGQGPEFLIYFQGTGAADDSGLPNDRFFAVRPEGSVSTLKIQRTERGDSAVYLCASSLMVGERGPWGYTFGSGTRLTVV.

The chain employs TRBV7-3 and TRBJ2-3; TRBD2 aligns across 11 bases. Trimming removed 0 bases from V and 4 bases from J; junction bases left unmatched: 6. The CDR3 extends over 17 amino acids. CDR1 SGHTA and CDR2 FQGTGA come from the germline V gene. The CDR3 DNA reads as TGTGCCAGCAGCTTAACTTACCTAGCGGGGGGTGCAGATACGCAGTATTTT. Translating it yields CASSLTYLAGGADTQYF.

This clonotype was found a few times. The rearrangement uses TRBV6-1 and TRBJ2-3; TRBD2 might be the D (6 bases). The CDR3 is made up of 14 amino acids. Per the germline V gene, CDR1 is MNHNS and CDR2 is SASEGT. V lost 3 bases to trimming and J lost 3 bases, with 10 bases between them. CDR3 bases: TGTGCCAGCAGTGACGGAGGGCATACAGATACGCAGTATTTT. Its translation: CASSDGGHTDTQYF.

The V call is TRBV12-3 or TRBV12-4, the J call TRBJ2-4; tentatively, D is TRBD1 or TRBD2 (7 bases each). Trimming stripped 4 bases from V and 1 base from J, with 11 bases between. CDR3 length equals 15 residues. Here the CDR3 reads CASSSGGAAKNIQYF. The DNA for the CDR3 is TGTGCCAGCAGTTCAGGGGGGGCGGCCAAAAACATTCAGTACTTC.

Many counts were recorded for this clonotype. The chain couples TRBV30 to TRBJ1-3; D not resolved. The V end was cut by 2 bases, the J end by 0 bases, with 11 bases between. This CDR3 contains 15 residues. Germline CDR1 and CDR2: GTSNPN and SVGIG (reference sequence). The DNA of the CDR3 is TGTGCCTGGAGTAAGGGCTCGAGCTCTGGAAACACCATATATTTT. This encodes CAWSKGSSSGNTIYF.

A note on this clonotype: The junction and the germline gene differ at one end; a read error may be behind it. J is TRBJ2-7 and V is TRBV20-1; D possibly corresponds to TRBD1 (6 bases). Germline CDR1 DFQATT, CDR2 SNEGSKA (reference sequence). CDR3 length: 16 amino acids. The CDR3 bases are TGCAGTGCTAGTTTGGCTCTCCGGGACAACCCCTACGAGCAGCACTTC. It codes for CSASLALRDNPYEQHF.

The table lists this clonotype with many counts. The V call is TRBV7-9, the J call TRBJ2-1; perhaps TRBD2 as D (5 bases). Germline V gene sequence: CDR1 SEHNR, CDR2 FQNEAQ (reference sequence). Trimming took 4 bases from V and 0 from J, leaving 7 bases between them. This CDR3 spans 14 amino acids. The CDR3 bases are TGTGCCAGCAGCTGGGAGAGCTCCTACAATGAGCAGTTCTTC. Translated: CASSWESSYNEQFF.

This clonotype showed up many times. This rearrangement joins TRBV2 to TRBJ2-7, with 7 bases aligning to TRBD2. CDR3 length equals 15 residues. J lost 4 bases, V lost 4 bases, and 10 bases had no gene match. Germline CDR1 SNHLY, CDR2 FYNNEI. This CDR3 reads CASSGGTTPQYEQYF. CDR3 nucleotide sequence: TGTGCCAGCAGTGGCGGGACTACGCCTCAGTACGAGCAGTACTTC. Full variable domain (rest looked up from reference TRBV2 and TRBJ2-7): EPEVTQTPSHQVTQMGQEVILRCVPISNHLYFYWYRQILGQKVEFLVSFYNNEISEKSEIFDDQFSVERPDGSNFTLKIRSTKLEDSAMYFCASSGGTTPQYEQYFGPGTRLTVT.

The chain employs TRBV14 and TRBJ2-5, with a possible D match to TRBD2 (6 bases). The V end was cut by 3 bases, the J end by 5 bases, with 10 bases between. Looked up from germline, CDR1 is SGHDN and CDR2 is FVKESK. This CDR3 comprises 13 residues. CDR3 DNA sequence: TGTGCCAGCAGCCAGACTAGTTGGGAGACCCAGTACTTC. Protein product: CASSQTSWETQYF.

There are many counts of this clonotype. The rearrangement links TRBV12-3 or TRBV12-4 to TRBJ2-7; 9 nucleotides agree with TRBD1. The V segment lost 0 bases and the J segment 5 bases; nucleotides outside the gene matches: 5. The CDR3 contains 15 residues. The CDR3 sequence is CASSLAGTGRNEQYF. CDR3 sequence (DNA): TGTGCCAGCAGTTTAGCCGGGACAGGGAGGAACGAGCAGTACTTC.